This T cell receptor (beta chain) emerged from a study of T-cell memory formation after mild COVID-19. Study outcomes and limitations: In second-wave clones peaking day 37, SARS-CoV-2 specificity remained unconfirmed.

The CDR3 covers 12 residues. The germline V gene encodes CDR1 SGHRS and CDR2 YFSETQ. This clonotype came up many times. Antigen unknown. One end of the junction varies from germline; a read error may be responsible. TCR alpha and TCR beta cDNA libraries carrying sample barcodes and UMIs were produced by 5'RACE using constant-segment primers. TCRdb reanalysed the 5' RACE reads using MiXCR and keeps one entry per CDR3 protein. The sample has about 280,000 distinct CDR3 sequences, 7.5% to 9.5% seen once. This TCR derives from a man younger than 35 who had mild COVID-19 (a few samples of this study predate the infection). Cell type and time point are not known. The chain employs TRBV5-1 and TRBJ1-1; D might be TRBD1 (5 bases). The sample was PBMCs or a T cell subset sorted from them (not recorded which). CDR3: CASSLEGPEAFF. The CDR3 bases are TGTGCCAGCAGCTTAGAGGGACCTGAAGCTTTCTTT.